This entry features one TCR beta chain sequence. The CDR3 is 12 residues long. Per germline, CDR1 MDHEN and CDR2 SYDVKM. V lost 5 bases to trimming and J lost 5 bases; unmatched junction nucleotides: 1. This entry belongs to a study of blood T cell repertoires in COVID-19. Study as a whole: Samples of COVID-19 (acute and convalescent) were obtained from the United States, Italy and Spain. The cDNA or gDNA used as material had been derived from T cells, B-cell-depleted T cells, or PBMCs.

In the original processing: For nucleated cells, counts were estimated from reference gene primer amplification. Method: immunoSEQ multiplex PCR; TCRdb's copy keeps in-frame clones and lacks some. The DNA gave D and trimming, while V, J and clone size come from that table. The sample includes 200,000 to 250,000 clones, roughly nine tenths of them seen just once. This rearrangement joins TRBV28 to TRBJ2-7, with TRBD1 matching over 9 bases. Sequenced sample: peripheral blood. The clonotype originates from a man between 25 and 39 years old with acute or convalescent COVID-19. The CDR3 sequence: CASSRTGDEQYF. The DNA of the CDR3 is TGTGCCAGCAGTCGGACAGGGGACGAGCAGTACTTC.